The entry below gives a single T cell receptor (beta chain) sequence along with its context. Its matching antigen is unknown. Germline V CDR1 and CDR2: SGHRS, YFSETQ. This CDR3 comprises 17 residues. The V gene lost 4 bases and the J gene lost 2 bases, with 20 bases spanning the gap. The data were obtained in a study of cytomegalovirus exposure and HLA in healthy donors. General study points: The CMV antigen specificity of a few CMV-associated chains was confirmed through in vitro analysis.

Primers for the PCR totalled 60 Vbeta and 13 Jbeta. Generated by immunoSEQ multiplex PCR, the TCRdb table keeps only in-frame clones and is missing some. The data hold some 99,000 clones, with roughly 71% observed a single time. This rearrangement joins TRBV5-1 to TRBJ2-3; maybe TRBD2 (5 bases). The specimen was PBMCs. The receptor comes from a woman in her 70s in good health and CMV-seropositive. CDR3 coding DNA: TGCGCCAGCAGCGTCGGAGCCCGGACCGGGGTCACAGATACGCAGTATTTT. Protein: CASSVGARTGVTDTQYF.